These T cell receptor beta chains were read from a single sample in a study of blood T cells in healthy people across ages. TCRdb used MiXCR to reprocess the 5' RACE reads, holding one entry per CDR3 protein. This sample has over 1,200,000 distinct CDR3 sequences; approximately 59% occur once, and the top ten carry 6.5% to 8.5%. Material: blood. All receptors come from a man aged 18 to 30 in good health. CDR3s include the opening cysteine and the closing phenylalanine or tryptophan. The D gene is left open where the match is weak. Clone sizes are given selectively: once, few, many, or a class where the clone is expanded.

size	D	V	J	DNA	CDR3
-	-	TRBV6-6	TRBJ1-1	TGTGCCAGCAGATTCGAGCGTAATGAAGCTTTCTTT	CASRFERNEAFF
-	-	TRBV6-2/TRBV6-3	TRBJ1-6	TGTGCCAGCAGCCTAGAGGGACACCTTGTTTCACCCCTCCACTTT	CASSLEGHLVSPLHF
few	-	TRBV7-9	TRBJ2-3	TGTGCCAGCAGCCCGCGACTCTCCAGCGGTCGCCGCACAGATACGCAGTATTTT	CASSPRLSSGRRTDTQYF
once	TRBD1	TRBV10-2	TRBJ2-5	TGCGCCAGCACTGGACAGGCCCAAGAGACCCAGTACTTC	CASTGQAQETQYF
-	-	TRBV7-2	TRBJ2-6	TGTGCCAGCAGGCTAGCGAAAAGCTCTGGGGCCAACGTCCTGACTTTC	CASRLAKSSGANVLTF
-	-	TRBV3-1	TRBJ2-5	TGTGCCAGTAGCCAACATTGGTCCGATGGGGGAGTCGGCTACAATGAGCAGTACTTC	CASSQHWSDGGVGYNEQYF
-	TRBD1	TRBV4-2	TRBJ2-3	TGTGCCAGCAGCCAAGGGACAGGGGGCCGCACAGATACGCAGTATTTT	CASSQGTGGRTDTQYF
few	TRBD1	TRBV29-1	TRBJ2-3	TGCAGCGTTGAGGGACAGGGTGGTACAGATACGCAGTATTTT	CSVEGQGGTDTQYF
-	-	TRBV5-1	TRBJ1-1	TGCGCCAGCAGCATCGGGGTAATGAACACTGAAGCTTTCTTT	CASSIGVMNTEAFF
few	-	TRBV13	TRBJ2-3	TGTGCCAGCAGACGGGGGGCCCGCACAGATACGCAGTATTTT	CASRRGARTDTQYF
few	-	TRBV29-1	TRBJ1-3	TGCAGCGTTGCCTTCCCACTCTCTGGAAACACCATATATTTT	CSVAFPLSGNTIYF
-	-	TRBV4-3	TRBJ2-1	TGCGCCAGCAGCCAATGGGCGGGGGCCTCCTACAATGAGCAGTTCTTC	CASSQWAGASYNEQFF
once	-	TRBV25-1	TRBJ1-4	TGTGCCAGCAGAGAGGGGGCTAATGAAAAACTGTTTTTT	CASREGANEKLFF
once	-	TRBV20-1	TRBJ2-4	TGCAGTGCTACTGCCCGGGAGTCTTCCAAAAACATTCAGTACTTC	CSATARESSKNIQYF
-	-	TRBV20-1	TRBJ2-7	TGCAGTGCTAGACCACACAGGGATAGCTCCTACGAGCAGTACTTC	CSARPHRDSSYEQYF
-	TRBD2	TRBV5-1	TRBJ2-1	TGCGCCAGCAGCTTGCCTAAAGGGACTACCCGGGAGTACAACAATGAGCAGTTCTTC	CASSLPKGTTREYNNEQFF
-	-	TRBV20-1	TRBJ2-7	TGCAGTGCTAGAGATGACAGCGAGCAGTACTTC	CSARDDSEQYF
few	-	TRBV29-1	TRBJ1-2	TGCAGCGTTGCCGGCGGGACAATCTATGGCTACACCTTC	CSVAGGTIYGYTF
-	-	TRBV12-3/TRBV12-4	TRBJ2-1	TGTGCCAGCGCGTCGGCCGCCTGGCGAGATCACAATGAGCAGTTCTTC	CASASAAWRDHNEQFF
-	-	TRBV5-4	TRBJ2-7	TGTGCCAGCAGCTTATTGTCGGACCGACAGTACTTC	CASSLLSDRQYF
-	TRBD2	TRBV23-1	TRBJ2-7	TGCGCCAGCTGCATTTCGAGGGTAAAGAGCGGGAGGTGGAATGAGCAGTACTTC	CASCISRVKSGRWNEQYF
-	TRBD1	TRBV15	TRBJ2-4	TGTGCCACCAGCCTACTATGGACAGGGGATAGGGTCAAAAACATTCAGTACTTC	CATSLLWTGDRVKNIQYF
many	-	TRBV6-2/TRBV6-3	TRBJ2-1	TGTGCCAGCAGTTACATAGGAGTTCCCTACAATGAGCAGTTCTTC	CASSYIGVPYNEQFF
-	-	TRBV7-8	TRBJ2-5	TGTGCCAGCAGCAGATCCAAGGGAGGCCAAGAGACCCAGTACTTC	CASSRSKGGQETQYF
once	-	TRBV12-3/TRBV12-4	TRBJ2-3	TGTGCCAGCAGGTCCAACGCCGCAGGCACAGATACGCAGTATTTT	CASRSNAAGTDTQYF
-	TRBD1	TRBV10-2	TRBJ1-5	TGCGCCAGCAGTGCGGCCTGGGACAGCCTCGACAATCAGCCCCAGCATTTT	CASSAAWDSLDNQPQHF
-	-	TRBV9	TRBJ1-2	TGTGCCAGCAGCGTAGGCCCCGGGTACACCTTC	CASSVGPGYTF
-	TRBD1	TRBV27	TRBJ2-4	TGTGCCAGCAAAACACAGGGGACCTGGGAGCAGTACTTC	CASKTQGTWEQYF
few	-	TRBV28	TRBJ2-5	TGTGCCAGCAGTCCTCGGGCTTACTTGGAGACCCAGTACTTC	CASSPRAYLETQYF
-	-	TRBV2	TRBJ2-5	TGTGCCAGCAGTGGACTCCCTGCCGTGGCACAAGAGACCCAGTACTTC	CASSGLPAVAQETQYF
-	-	TRBV7-9	TRBJ2-7	TGTGCCAGCAGCTCCTCAGGGGATATCGACCACGAGCAGTACTTC	CASSSSGDIDHEQYF
-	-	TRBV29-1	TRBJ2-3	TGCAGCGTGGAAGAGTTGGCTACGCAGTATTTT	CSVEELATQYF
-	-	TRBV25-1	TRBJ1-5	TGTGCCAGCAGTGAAACAGGGCACAGGCAGCCCCAGCATTTT	CASSETGHRQPQHF
-	-	TRBV7-9	TRBJ1-1	TGTGCCAGCGGCCGGACTCCAAACACTGAAGCTTTCTTT	CASGRTPNTEAFF
-	-	TRBV2	TRBJ2-4	TGTGCCAGCACGGACCGGGCATGGGACATTCAGTACTTC	CASTDRAWDIQYF
once	-	TRBV7-2	TRBJ2-1	TGTGCCAGCAGCTTAGACTTATTTCAGGGGAACCACAATGAGCAGTTCTTC	CASSLDLFQGNHNEQFF
few	TRBD1	TRBV29-1	TRBJ1-1	TGCAGCGTCGGACAGGGTGGTTATCCTGAAGCTTTCTTT	CSVGQGGYPEAFF
-	TRBD1	TRBV4-1	TRBJ1-3	TGCGCCAGCAGCCAAGGGACAGGAAAAACTGGAAACACCATATATTTT	CASSQGTGKTGNTIYF
once	TRBD2	TRBV5-5	TRBJ2-7	TGTGCCAGCAGCGTACCGGGACTAGAGCTCGAGCAGTACTTC	CASSVPGLELEQYF
-	-	TRBV10-3	TRBJ1-2	TGTGCCATCAGTGAGTCGGGGCCGCATAATAACTATGGCTACACCTTC	CAISESGPHNNYGYTF
once	-	TRBV7-9	TRBJ2-7	TGTGCCAGCAGCTTCAGGACCGGGACACAGAATAAGCAGTACTTC	CASSFRTGTQNKQYF
few	-	TRBV7-2	TRBJ2-7	TGTGCCAGCAGCTCCTCCCCAGGGTACGAGCAGTACTTC	CASSSSPGYEQYF
few	-	TRBV27	TRBJ1-2	TGTGCCAGCAGTTTAGTGGGTTCAGGGTACTATGGCTACACCTTC	CASSLVGSGYYGYTF
-	-	TRBV6-1	TRBJ1-5	TGTGCCAGCAGTGGCGCGGGGTGGGGGTCTAGCAATCAGCCCCAGCATTTT	CASSGAGWGSSNQPQHF
few	-	TRBV10-3	TRBJ1-2	TGTGCCATCAAGGTACGGGACATCTACGAAAGCTATGGCTACACCTTC	CAIKVRDIYESYGYTF
many	-	TRBV7-2	TRBJ2-7	TGTGCCAGCAGCTTAGCTGGGATGGCTGACTGGGGTAAGGCCACCCCATCCTACGAGCAGTACTTC	CASSLAGMADWGKATPSYEQYF
-	-	TRBV3-1	TRBJ2-6	TGTGCCAGCAGCCAAGCTATACAGGGAACTGGGGCCAACGTCCTGACTTTC	CASSQAIQGTGANVLTF
-	TRBD1	TRBV9	TRBJ2-7	TGTGCCAGCAGCGCCGGACAGGGATTCGAGCAGTACTTC	CASSAGQGFEQYF
-	TRBD1	TRBV12-3/TRBV12-4	TRBJ2-3	TGTGCCAGCAGATCCGACAGGGCCCCCACAGATACGCAGTATTTT	CASRSDRAPTDTQYF
-	-	TRBV9	TRBJ2-7	TGTGCCAGCAGCGTAGGCTCCCTCTCCTACAATGAGCAGTACTTC	CASSVGSLSYNEQYF
few	-	TRBV25-1	TRBJ2-5	TGTGCCAGCACCCGAACAGGGAAGCAGTACTTC	CASTRTGKQYF
-	-	TRBV4-1	TRBJ1-2	TGCGCCAGCAGCCAAGTCAGCTACTATGGCTACACCTTC	CASSQVSYYGYTF
-	-	TRBV4-1	TRBJ1-5	TGCGCCAGCAGCCAAGATCTATCGTCCCCTTTCCAGCCCCAGCATTTT	CASSQDLSSPFQPQHF